Each of the 10 T cell receptor beta chains below was sequenced from the same sample in a study of T cell repertoires in cytomegalovirus infection. TCRdb processed the reads anew with MiXCR; each CDR3 protein has one entry. The sample shows about 400,000 distinct CDR3 sequences, 15% to 20% of them seen only once. Source material: PBMCs. The receptors derive from a human donor in good health (CMV status not recorded). Some clones in this sample may be carry-over from other donors' samples.

J is TRBJ2-3 and V is TRBV5-4; D gene unclear. Trimming shortened V by 3 bases and J by 2 bases, and 10 bases separated the two germline ends. This CDR3 comprises 14 residues. Looked up from germline, CDR1 is SGHNT and CDR2 is YYREEE (reference sequence). The CDR3: CASSSEIFTDTQYF. CDR3 coding DNA: TGTGCCAGCAGCTCGGAAATTTTCACAGATACGCAGTATTTT.

This clonotype was observed at least ten times. Here the CDR3 DNA reads TGTGCCAGCAGCACGTCGACAGGGGATAATGCAGATACGCAGTATTTT. This codes for CASSTSTGDNADTQYF. The V and J genes are TRBV7-2 and TRBJ2-3, with TRBD1 matching over 8 bases. The CDR3 runs 16 residues. Germline loops: CDR1 SGHTA, CDR2 FQGNSA. After removal of 5 bases from V and 4 bases from J, the junction contained 11 bases not matched to a gene.

This clonotype occurred many times. V and J are TRBV7-2 and TRBJ2-5; D may match TRBD1 or TRBD2 (5 bases each). V shed 5 bases and J shed 5 bases, with 12 bases lying between them. The CDR3 spans 13 residues. CDR1 and CDR2 from the germline V gene are SGHTA and FQGNSA. The CDR3 DNA reads TGTGCCAGCAGCCCCGGGACGTCGGAGACCCAGTACTTC. The encoded protein is CASSPGTSETQYF.

This clonotype was seen ten or more times. This rearrangement joins TRBV7-6 to TRBJ2-3; 8 bases fit TRBD1. In germline, CDR1 is SGHVS, CDR2 FNYEAQ. This CDR3 is 17 amino acids long. The junction had 13 bases not matched to a gene; V was cut back by 3 bases and J by 5 bases. CDR3 DNA sequence: TGTGCCAGCAGCTTGGCCCCCGACAGGGGCCGAGGAGATACGCAGTATTTT. Residues: CASSLAPDRGRGDTQYF.

The chain uses TRBV7-2 and TRBJ2-2, with 9 bases fitting TRBD1. After removal of 5 bases from V and 6 bases from J, the junction contained 10 bases not matched to a gene. Germline V gene lookup returns CDR1 SGHTA and CDR2 FQGNSA. The CDR3 is 16 residues long. This CDR3 reads CASSLSGTGFSGELFF. CDR3 DNA sequence: TGTGCCAGCAGCCTCTCCGGGACAGGGTTTTCCGGGGAGCTGTTTTTT.

This clonotype was seen a single time. The chain combines TRBV6-1 with TRBJ2-1, with D hard to call. The V and J ends lost 4 bases and 2 bases respectively, with 6 bases between them. The germline gives CDR1 MNHNS, CDR2 SASEGT. This CDR3 has 13 residues. The CDR3 nucleotides read TGTGCCAGCAGTGTGCGAGCCTACAATGAGCAGTTCTTC. As protein: CASSVRAYNEQFF.

The J gene is TRBJ2-5, the V gene TRBV6-5; D remains ambiguous. From germline, CDR1 is MNHEY and CDR2 SVGAGI. The CDR3 length is 13 residues. Trimming removed 2 bases at V and 3 bases at J, with 7 bases between. The CDR3 is CASSYRSEETQYF. The CDR3 nucleotides read TGTGCCAGCAGTTACAGGAGCGAAGAGACCCAGTACTTC.

This clonotype has only a few counts. This chain joins TRBV7-6 and TRBJ2-1, with 8 bases fitting TRBD2. CDR1 is SGHVS and CDR2 is FNYEAQ in the germline V gene. This CDR3 contains 15 residues. Trimming removed 0 bases from V and 8 bases from J; junction bases left unmatched: 6. The CDR3 sequence is CASSLAGRASYEQFF. The CDR3 DNA follows: TGTGCCAGCAGCTTAGCCGGGAGGGCCTCGTATGAGCAGTTCTTC.

This chain connects TRBV6-1 to TRBJ2-1, with D perhaps matching TRBD1 (6 bases). The CDR3 totals 13 residues. V was clipped by 8 bases and J by 5 bases, with 13 bases between them. The germline gives CDR1 MNHNS, CDR2 SASEGT. DNA of the CDR3: TGTGCCAGCTCAACTAAGGGGGACAATGAGCAGTTCTTC. This gives the protein CASSTKGDNEQFF.

This clonotype occurred a few times. The chain joins TRBV7-9 to TRBJ2-1; 7 bases line up with TRBD1. This CDR3 comprises 12 residues. J lost 15 bases, V lost 6 bases, and 11 bases had no gene match. Per germline, CDR1 SEHNR and CDR2 FQNEAQ (reference sequence). CDR3 nucleotides: TGTGCCAGCAGGACTGAAGACAGGGCGGCGTTCTTC. Translated, it gives CASRTEDRAAFF. The entire variable domain, with the rest obtained from reference TRBV7-9 and TRBJ2-1, is as follows: DTGVSQNPRHKITKRGQNVTFRCDPISEHNRLYWYRQTLGQGPEFLTYFQNEAQLEKSRLLSDRFSAERPKGSFSTLEIQRTEQGDSAMYLCASRTEDRAAFFGPGTRLTVL.